What follows are 26 T cell receptor beta chains derived from one specimen sequenced in a study of cytomegalovirus exposure and HLA in healthy donors. 60 Vbeta and 13 Jbeta primers were used in PCR. TCRdb's copy holds only in-frame clones and misses some; the assay was immunoSEQ multiplex PCR. The sample has about 140,000 clones, 70% to 80% seen once. Input material: PBMCs. All receptors derive from a female donor in good health and CMV-seronegative.

The rearrangement joins TRBV4-3 to TRBJ2-7; no firm D call. The CDR3 is made up of 15 amino acids. CDR1 and CDR2 from the germline V gene are LGHNA and YSLEER. Trimming shortened V by 0 bases and J by 6 bases, and 15 bases separated the two germline ends. CDR3 coding DNA: TGCGCCAGCAGCCAAGAAGCCATGGTCCGTCTCGAGCAGTACTTC. Translation: CASSQEAMVRLEQYF.

V usage is TRBV5-4 and J usage is TRBJ1-2; D is uncertain. Germline V lookup: CDR1 SGHNT, CDR2 YYREEE (reference sequence). V was cut by 2 bases and J by 5 bases, with 16 bases left in between. The CDR3 totals 15 residues. This CDR3 is CASSLEPRDWYGYTF. The CDR3, as DNA: TGTGCCAGCAGCTTAGAGCCCCGTGATTGGTATGGCTACACCTTC.

V is TRBV7-3 and J is TRBJ2-7; perhaps TRBD2 as D (7 bases). Trimming cost V 1 base and J 5 bases, with 12 bases left between them. Germline V gene data show CDR1 as SGHTA and CDR2 as FQGTGA. This CDR3 is 14 amino acids long. Here the CDR3 DNA reads TGTGCCAGCAGCTTAAACCCGGGGGGCCACGAGCAGTACTTC. This translates into CASSLNPGGHEQYF. The full variable domain, rest sourced from reference TRBV7-3 and TRBJ2-7, is GAGVSQTPSNKVTEKGKYVELRCDPISGHTALYWYRQSLGQGPEFLIYFQGTGAADDSGLPNDRFFAVRPEGSVSTLKIQRTERGDSAVYLCASSLNPGGHEQYFGPGTRLTVT.

This chain joins TRBV10-3 and TRBJ2-2; D might be TRBD1 (5 bases). This CDR3 contains 11 residues. V was pared by 7 bases and J by 5 bases, with 5 bases between. The V gene's germline CDR1 is ENHRY and CDR2 SYGVKD. The CDR3 region is CAITGTGELFF. The CDR3 DNA sequence: TGTGCCATCACAGGGACCGGGGAGCTGTTTTTT.

V and J are TRBV7-2 and TRBJ1-2; TRBD1 aligns across 11 bases. CDR1 and CDR2 (germline): SGHTA, FQGNSA. The CDR3 has 16 amino acids. The V gene end was trimmed by 4 bases and the J gene end by 7 bases; junction bases not matched to a gene: 11. CDR3 in DNA: TGTGCCAGCAGCTACGCCCGGGACAGGGGGGGTCGTGGCTACACCTTC. Its translation: CASSYARDRGGRGYTF.

This clone was seen just once. The J gene is TRBJ1-5, the V gene TRBV30; 8 bases match TRBD1. Germline CDR1 GTSNPN, CDR2 SVGIG (reference sequence). Trimming at V came to 3 bases and at J to 12 bases, leaving 16 bases not matched to a gene. This CDR3 contains 15 residues. CDR3 sequence (DNA): TGTGCCTGGAGCTCCGGGACAGGAGGGAGTAATGGCCAGCATTTT. Protein sequence: CAWSSGTGGSNGQHF.

V and J are TRBV5-1 and TRBJ2-1; the match to TRBD2 covers 11 bases. The germline CDR1 and CDR2 sequences are SGHRS and YFSETQ. This CDR3 contains 16 residues. V lost 1 base to trimming and J lost 4 bases; unmatched junction nucleotides: 4. The CDR3 here is CASSLPGTSGYNEQFF. The CDR3 nucleotides read TGCGCCAGCAGCTTGCCTGGGACTAGCGGATACAATGAGCAGTTCTTC.

The chain uses TRBV7-9 and TRBJ2-6; D not resolved. The V gene lost 6 bases and the J gene lost 1 base, with 4 bases spanning the gap. This CDR3 comprises 13 residues. Germline loops: CDR1 SEHNR, CDR2 FQNEAQ (reference sequence). The chain's CDR3 is CASSISGANVLTF. For the CDR3, the DNA is TGTGCCAGCAGTATATCTGGGGCCAACGTCCTGACTTTC.

V usage is TRBV19 and J usage is TRBJ1-3; 9 nucleotides align to TRBD1. Germline trimming cut 4 bases from V and 3 bases from J; bases unmatched to any gene: 4. The CDR3 contains 15 residues. The germline V gene encodes CDR1 LNHDA and CDR2 SQIVND (reference sequence). For the CDR3, the DNA is TGTGCCAGTAGTAGGGGACAGGGAGGTGGAAACACCATATATTTT. The encoded protein is CASSRGQGGGNTIYF.

J is TRBJ1-5 and V is TRBV4-1; D call uncertain. V lost 3 bases, J lost 2 bases, and 8 bases lay in between. The CDR3 totals 14 residues. The V gene's germline CDR1 is MGHRA and CDR2 YSYEKL. The DNA for the CDR3 is TGCGCCAGCAGCCAGAACCAGGGCAATCAGCCCCAGCATTTT. It yields the protein CASSQNQGNQPQHF.

As regards this clone: This sample includes further DNA sequences coding for the same CDR3. The genes are TRBV9 and TRBJ1-3; D unclear. Germline V gene sequence: CDR1 SGDLS, CDR2 YYNGEE. The ends were cut back, 0 bases at V and 3 bases at J, with 7 bases in the middle. This CDR3 has 14 residues. The CDR3 nucleotides are TGTGCCAGCAGCGTAGACAGTCTTGGAAACACCATATATTTT. It specifies CASSVDSLGNTIYF.

This rearrangement joins TRBV19 to TRBJ2-7; TRBD1 aligns across 9 bases. CDR1 and CDR2 from the germline V gene are LNHDA and SQIVND (reference sequence). CDR3 size: 12 residues. After removal of 9 bases from V and 3 bases from J, the junction contained 3 bases not matched to a gene. The CDR3 spells CASRQGGYEQYF. The CDR3, as DNA: TGTGCCAGCAGACAGGGGGGCTACGAGCAGTACTTC.

Regarding this clone: Relative to the germline gene, one junction end is altered; a read error may explain this. The CDR3 coding sequence is TGTGCTAGCAGCTTAGCGTATCAGTATCAAGAGACCCAGTACTTC. Its translation is CASSLAYQYQETQYF. The chain uses TRBV7-7 and TRBJ2-5; tentative D call: TRBD2 (5 bases). The length of the CDR3 is 15 residues. Germline CDR1 SSHAT, CDR2 FNYEAQ (reference sequence).

The chain joins TRBV29-1 to TRBJ2-1; tentative D call: TRBD1 (6 bases). CDR3 length: 16 amino acids. The V gene's germline CDR1 is SQVTM and CDR2 ANQGSEA. Trimming pared 4 bases from V and 2 bases from J, leaving 18 bases between. CDR3 residues: CSVGPPTGLAYNEQFF. The CDR3 DNA sequence: TGCAGCGTTGGGCCCCCAACAGGGTTAGCCTACAATGAGCAGTTCTTC.

The rearrangement joins TRBV9 to TRBJ1-2, with 7 bases identical to TRBD1. CDR3 size: 15 residues. The junction had 10 bases not matched to a gene; V was cut back by 3 bases and J by 5 bases. The germline V gene has CDR1 SGDLS and CDR2 YYNGEE. The CDR3 loop is CASSDSTGFRYGYTF. The CDR3 nucleotides are TGTGCCAGCAGCGACTCGACAGGGTTTAGGTATGGCTACACCTTC.

On this clone itself: An end of the junction does not agree with germline; a read error may underlie this. The rearrangement links TRBV7-7 to TRBJ2-1; D is uncertain. Germline values: CDR1 SSHAT, CDR2 FNYEAQ (reference sequence). The CDR3 loop spans 14 amino acids. The CDR3 loop is CASSPRDWYNEQFF. Written as DNA, the CDR3 is TGTGCTAGCAGCCCCCGCGACTGGTACAATGAGCAGTTCTTC.

The chain joins TRBV2 to TRBJ1-5; D may be TRBD1 (6 bases). This CDR3 has 13 residues. Germline V CDR1 and CDR2: SNHLY, FYNNEI. Trimming pared 7 bases from V and 4 bases from J, leaving 11 bases between. CDR3 nucleotides: TGTGCCAGCAACAGGGTAGATAATCAGCCCCAGCATTTT. This codes for CASNRVDNQPQHF.

This clone has more than one count but fewer than ten. This chain connects TRBV6-5 to TRBJ1-2; tentative D call: TRBD1 (5 bases). CDR1 is MNHEY, CDR2 SVGAGI, per germline. V gave up 7 bases and J gave up 4 bases, with 7 bases separating them. This CDR3 comprises 11 residues. The CDR3 here is CASKGLYGYTF. In DNA, the CDR3 is TGTGCCAGCAAGGGGCTCTATGGCTACACCTTC.

The rearrangement links TRBV6-5 to TRBJ1-1; possibly TRBD1 for D (5 bases). With 5 bases removed from V and 0 bases from J, the gap between germline ends came to 13 bases. Germline V CDR1 and CDR2: MNHEY, SVGAGI. This CDR3 is built from 15 residues. The CDR3 nucleotides are TGTGCCAGCAGTAGAAACAGGAGAATGAACACTGAAGCTTTCTTT. Protein product: CASSRNRRMNTEAFF.

The genes are TRBV28 and TRBJ1-1; D is perhaps TRBD1 (5 bases). The V gene lost 10 bases and the J gene lost 7 bases, with 13 bases spanning the gap. Germline values: CDR1 MDHEN, CDR2 SYDVKM. CDR3 length: 11 residues. The CDR3 sequence is CATHRRGEAFF. CDR3 bases: TGTGCCACCCATCGGAGGGGTGAAGCTTTCTTT.

This clone was observed once. V is TRBV27 and J is TRBJ1-2, with TRBD1 identical over 9 bases. From germline, CDR1 is MNHEY and CDR2 SMNVEV (reference sequence). This CDR3 comprises 13 residues. Germline trimming cut 3 bases from V and 9 bases from J; bases unmatched to any gene: 5. This CDR3 is CASSFGTGWSYTF. DNA of the CDR3: TGTGCCAGCAGTTTCGGGACAGGGTGGAGCTACACCTTC.

The chain has TRBV15 and TRBJ2-3; 8 bases line up with TRBD2. The CDR3 loop spans 16 amino acids. Germline CDR1 reads LNHNV; CDR2 reads YYDKDF (reference sequence). The V and J ends lost 1 base and 2 bases, in that order; junction bases with no gene match: 5. The CDR3: CATSRGTGRVTDTQYF. The CDR3 nucleotides read TGTGCCACCAGCAGAGGAACCGGGAGGGTCACAGATACGCAGTATTTT. Combining the CDR3 with reference TRBV15 and TRBJ2-3 gives the whole variable domain DAMVIQNPRYQVTQFGKPVTLSCSQTLNHNVMYWYQQKSSQAPKLLFHYYDKDFNNEADTPDNFQSRRPNTSFCFLDIRSPGLGDTAMYLCATSRGTGRVTDTQYFGPGTRLTVL.

The chain employs TRBV5-6 and TRBJ2-7, with 9 bases that match TRBD1. The CDR3 runs to 15 residues. The V segment lost 7 bases and the J segment 6 bases; nucleotides outside the gene matches: 14. Germline assignment: CDR1 SGHDT and CDR2 YYEEEE. The CDR3 here is CASERGGQGISEQYF. CDR3 DNA sequence: TGTGCCAGCGAAAGAGGCGGACAGGGGATATCCGAGCAGTACTTC.

This clone appeared many times. V gene TRBV30 combines with J gene TRBJ1-4, with a tentative D call TRBD1 (6 bases). Germline assignment: CDR1 GTSNPN and CDR2 SVGIG (reference sequence). Trimming cost V 2 bases and J 6 bases, with 16 bases left between them. The CDR3 runs to 15 residues. The CDR3 reads CAWSPPGDLDEKLFF. In DNA form, the CDR3 reads TGTGCCTGGAGTCCCCCAGGGGATTTAGATGAAAAACTGTTTTTT.

This chain uses TRBV6-6 with TRBJ2-6; D gene uncertain. The germline V gene encodes CDR1 MNHNY and CDR2 SVGAGI (reference sequence). CDR3 length: 16 residues. Trimming shortened V by 0 bases and J by 4 bases, and 10 bases separated the two germline ends. The CDR3 loop is CASSYSNSPGANVLTF. The CDR3 nucleotides are TGTGCCAGCAGTTACTCGAACAGCCCCGGGGCCAACGTCCTGACTTTC.

J is TRBJ1-5 and V is TRBV7-2; D may be TRBD1 (6 bases). The CDR3 totals 17 residues. Germline V lookup: CDR1 SGHTA, CDR2 FQGNSA. V was shortened by 5 bases and J by 2 bases, with 19 bases between the two germline ends. The CDR3 loop reads CASSPWVGRGGNQPQHF. DNA of the CDR3: TGTGCCAGCAGCCCGTGGGTAGGCAGGGGAGGCAATCAGCCCCAGCATTTT.